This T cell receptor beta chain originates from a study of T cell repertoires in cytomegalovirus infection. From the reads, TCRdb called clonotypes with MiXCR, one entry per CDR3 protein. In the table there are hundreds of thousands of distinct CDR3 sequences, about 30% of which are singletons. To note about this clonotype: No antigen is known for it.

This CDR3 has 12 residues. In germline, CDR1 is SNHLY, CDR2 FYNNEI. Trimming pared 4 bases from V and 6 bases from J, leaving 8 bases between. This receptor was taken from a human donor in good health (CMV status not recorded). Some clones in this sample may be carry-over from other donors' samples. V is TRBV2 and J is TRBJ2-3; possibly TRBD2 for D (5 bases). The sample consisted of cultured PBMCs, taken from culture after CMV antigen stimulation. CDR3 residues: CASSGWRDTQYF. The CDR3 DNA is TGTGCCAGCAGTGGCTGGAGGGATACGCAGTATTTT.